Listed below are T cell receptor beta chains from one sample, sequenced in a study of T-cell reconstitution after alpha-beta-depleted transplantation in children. TCRdb re-derived calls from the PCR reads in MiXCR, one entry per CDR3 protein. In the table there are 150,000 to 250,000 distinct CDR3 sequences, roughly 6% of which are singletons. Sequences were derived from PBMCs, sampled before TCRalphabeta/CD19-depleted stem cell transplant. The receptor set was obtained from a girl less than two years old with combined immunodeficiency, due to receive a stem cell transplant. The CDR3 runs from the conserved cysteine through the conserved F or W. D genes are given only for firm matches. Some rows mark clone size as missing; the rest say once, few, many or name a class of expanded clone.

d_call	j_call	clone_size	v_call	cdr3_aa	cdr3_nt
-	TRBJ2-2	few	TRBV7-2	CASSGGLGRPNTGELFF	TGTGCCAGCAGCGGCGGGTTGGGCAGACCGAACACCGGGGAGCTGTTTTTT
-	TRBJ2-1	many	TRBV4-3	CASSQDSGPETYNEQFF	TGCGCCAGCAGCCAAGACTCAGGGCCAGAGACCTACAATGAGCAGTTCTTC
-	TRBJ1-2	many	TRBV7-6	CASSLVTEGDYTF	TGTGCCAGCAGCTTAGTCACGGAAGGTGACTACACCTTC
TRBD2	TRBJ2-1	many	TRBV27	CASSGPGTSGMVIYNEQFF	TGTGCCAGCAGCGGCCCAGGGACTAGCGGGATGGTAATCTACAATGAGCAGTTCTTC
-	TRBJ1-5	many	TRBV28	CASSFLEGSRGQPQHF	TGTGCCAGCAGTTTTCTGGAAGGCTCGAGGGGACAGCCCCAGCATTTT
-	TRBJ2-5	many	TRBV29-1	CSVPGGEETQYF	TGCAGCGTCCCGGGGGGCGAGGAGACCCAGTACTTC
TRBD1	TRBJ1-2	many	TRBV3-1	CASSQKTGINYGYTF	TGTGCCAGCAGCCAGAAGACAGGGATTAACTATGGCTACACCTTC
-	TRBJ2-7	many	TRBV29-1	CSVIDTNYEQYF	TGCAGCGTAATCGACACCAACTACGAGCAGTACTTC
-	TRBJ2-1	many	TRBV12-3/TRBV12-4	CASSLGDSSYNEQFF	TGTGCCAGCAGTTTAGGAGACAGCTCCTACAATGAGCAGTTCTTC
TRBD2	TRBJ2-7	many	TRBV6-2/TRBV6-3	CASSYTSGRGNPYEQYF	TGTGCCAGCAGTTACACTAGCGGGAGGGGCAACCCCTACGAGCAGTACTTC
-	TRBJ2-1	-	TRBV9	CASSVGGGPSSYNEQFF	TGTGCCAGCAGCGTTGGTGGCGGACCAAGCTCCTACAATGAGCAGTTCTTC
-	TRBJ2-2	many	TRBV20-1	CSARGHPTHTGELFF	TGCAGTGCTAGAGGCCACCCGACACACACCGGGGAGCTGTTTTTT
TRBD1	TRBJ2-1	few	TRBV20-1	CSATSPLTGNDEQFF	TGCAGTGCTACCTCCCCGCTGACAGGGAATGATGAGCAGTTCTTC
TRBD2	TRBJ2-3	once	TRBV11-1	CASSLASGFPGDTQYF	TGTGCCAGCAGCTTAGCTAGCGGGTTCCCCGGAGATACGCAGTATTTT
TRBD2	TRBJ2-1	-	TRBV11-3	CASSPRRGGKTYNEQFF	TGTGCCAGCAGCCCGAGGCGGGGGGGAAAGACCTACAATGAGCAGTTCTTC
TRBD1	TRBJ1-1	-	TRBV29-1	CSVEGTGVGTEAFF	TGCAGCGTTGAAGGTACAGGGGTGGGCACTGAAGCTTTCTTT
-	TRBJ2-7	many	TRBV20-1	CSARRIYEQYF	TGCAGTGCTAGACGGATCTACGAGCAGTACTTC
-	TRBJ2-7	many	TRBV28	CASSETLEQYF	TGTGCCAGCAGCGAAACCCTCGAGCAGTACTTC
-	TRBJ2-3	many	TRBV7-2	CASSFPSGVPIDTQYF	TGTGCCAGCAGCTTTCCTTCAGGGGTCCCCATAGATACGCAGTATTTT
-	TRBJ1-2	many	TRBV7-6	CASSLLGGYGYTF	TGTGCCAGCAGCCTCTTGGGGGGTTATGGCTACACCTTC